One sample yielded the 32 T cell receptor beta chains listed below, sequenced in a study of blood T cell repertoires in COVID-19. The data were produced by immunoSEQ multiplex PCR, yet TCRdb's version contains in-frame clones alone and is incomplete. Of roughly 70,000 clones in the sample, approximately 92% are singletons; the top ten hold roughly 9.6%. What was sequenced was peripheral blood. The origin of the receptors is a man older than 75 with acute or convalescent COVID-19.

The chain links TRBV29-1 to TRBJ2-3; the match to TRBD1 covers 9 bases. Germline CDR1 is SQVTM and CDR2 is ANQGSEA. The CDR3 runs to 13 residues. Trimming cost V 6 bases and J 6 bases; bases outside gene matches: 7. In nucleotides, the CDR3 is TGCAGCGTGGCGGGACAGGGTGGGGATACGCAGTATTTT. Amino acids: CSVAGQGGDTQYF.

The chain couples TRBV7-8 to TRBJ2-5; D is perhaps TRBD2 (6 bases). This CDR3 has 14 residues. Per the germline V gene, CDR1 is SGHVS and CDR2 is FQNEAQ. V lost 5 bases and J 1 base, leaving 11 bases between the germline ends. CDR3 DNA: TGTGCCAGCAGCCAAGGGACTTCCCAAGAGACCCAGTACTTC. It specifies CASSQGTSQETQYF.

V and J are TRBV7-9 and TRBJ2-2, with a weak D call TRBD1 (5 bases). Germline V gene data show CDR1 as SEHNR and CDR2 as FQNEAQ (reference sequence). The CDR3 is 15 amino acids. V lost 5 bases and J 5 bases, leaving 15 bases between the germline ends. The CDR3 is CASSLGPFGTGELFF. As DNA, the CDR3 is TGTGCCAGCAGCCTGGGGCCCTTCGGGACCGGGGAGCTGTTTTTT.

The J gene is TRBJ2-1, the V gene TRBV7-8; no clear D gene. Germline CDR1 is SGHVS and CDR2 is FQNEAQ. V gave up 1 base and J gave up 6 bases, with 7 bases separating them. The CDR3 is 13 residues long. The CDR3 sequence: CASSLGPSNEQFF. In DNA, the CDR3 is TGTGCCAGCAGCTTAGGGCCTTCCAATGAGCAGTTCTTC.

This chain links TRBV18 with TRBJ2-1, with D maybe TRBD1 (6 bases). CDR3 length: 16 amino acids. Trimming cost V 5 bases and J 7 bases, with 21 bases left between them. Per the germline V gene, CDR1 is KGHSH and CDR2 is LQKENI. The CDR3 DNA reads TGTGCCAGCTCATCCCCAACGGGCAGGGGAAGGAATGAGCAGTTCTTC. Residues: CASSSPTGRGRNEQFF.

The chain recombines TRBV6-5 with TRBJ1-4; D not resolved. The ends were cut back, 0 bases at V and 0 bases at J, with 8 bases in the middle. Germline CDR1 and CDR2: MNHEY and SVGAGI. The CDR3 covers 16 residues. In DNA form, the CDR3 reads TGTGCCAGCAGTTACTCTTCAGGCTCAACTAATGAAAAACTGTTTTTT. Protein: CASSYSSGSTNEKLFF.

The gene calls are TRBV29-1 and TRBJ2-3; a possible D gene is TRBD2 (6 bases). V dropped 7 bases and J dropped 1 base, with 12 bases sitting between them. The germline V gene encodes CDR1 SQVTM and CDR2 ANQGSEA. This CDR3 has 13 amino acids. The CDR3 reads CSAGGLGTDTQYF. In DNA form, the CDR3 reads TGCAGCGCCGGGGGTTTGGGCACAGATACGCAGTATTTT.

The chain uses TRBV5-4 and TRBJ2-1, with 8 bases matching TRBD2. V lost 1 base to trimming and J lost 7 bases; unmatched junction nucleotides: 7. CDR3 size: 15 residues. Germline V gene sequence: CDR1 SGHNT, CDR2 YYREEE (reference sequence). The CDR3 region is CASSLIGGALNEQFF. The CDR3 DNA reads TGTGCCAGCAGCTTGATCGGGGGGGCCTTGAATGAGCAGTTCTTC.

This clone showed up just once. V usage is TRBV19 and J usage is TRBJ1-4, with TRBD1 matching over 7 bases. The V segment lost 5 bases and the J segment 17 bases; nucleotides outside the gene matches: 14. This CDR3 is built from 13 residues. Looked up from germline, CDR1 is LNHDA and CDR2 is SQIVND (reference sequence). As DNA, the CDR3 is TGTGCCAGTAGTGCCACCTATTCGGGACAGAGTTTTTTT. It encodes CASSATYSGQSFF.

The rearrangement uses TRBV18 and TRBJ2-1, with D maybe TRBD1 (6 bases). Germline lookup yields CDR1 KGHSH and CDR2 LQKENI. The CDR3 is 15 amino acids. V lost 2 bases and J lost 8, with 16 bases in between. As DNA, the CDR3 is TGTGCCAGCTCACCATGGGCAGGGGCCGAGGATGAGCAGTTCTTC. This encodes CASSPWAGAEDEQFF.

The DNA for the CDR3 is TGTGCCAGCAGTCAGGTGTGGGAGGGGTTCTCTGGAAACACCATATATTTT. This gives the protein CASSQVWEGFSGNTIYF. This chain uses TRBV5-6 with TRBJ1-3, with D perhaps TRBD1 (5 bases). The CDR3 has 17 amino acids. The V end was cut by 5 bases, the J end by 0 bases, with 18 bases between. In germline, CDR1 is SGHDT, CDR2 YYEEEE.

V is TRBV19 and J is TRBJ1-2, with D possibly being TRBD1 (6 bases). This CDR3 contains 12 residues. Germline CDR1 LNHDA, CDR2 SQIVND (reference sequence). The V gene lost 7 bases and the J gene lost 2 bases, with 8 bases spanning the gap. The CDR3 is CASTQGNYGYTF. The CDR3 coding sequence is TGTGCCAGTACCCAGGGGAACTATGGCTACACCTTC.

The chain combines TRBV18 with TRBJ2-2; no clear D. Deletions cut 4 bases from V and 0 bases from J, with 12 bases between. Germline values: CDR1 KGHSH, CDR2 LQKENI. The CDR3 loop spans 16 amino acids. The chain's CDR3 is CASSLLTDPNTGELFF. The DNA of the CDR3 is TGTGCCAGCTCACTACTTACAGACCCGAACACCGGGGAGCTGTTTTTT.

The chain uses TRBV7-9 and TRBJ2-1; TRBD1 matches 10 bases. From germline, CDR1 is SEHNR and CDR2 FQNEAQ (reference sequence). The CDR3 has 14 residues. V was pared by 1 base and J by 6 bases, with 0 bases of the junction left unmatched. CDR3: CASSLGTGGNEQFF. The DNA for the CDR3 is TGTGCCAGCAGCTTAGGGACAGGGGGCAATGAGCAGTTCTTC.

For the CDR3, the DNA is TGTGCCAGTGCCCCTCAAGGACTACAAGAGACCCAGTACTTC. This gives the protein CASAPQGLQETQYF. The chain carries TRBV19 and TRBJ2-5; D possibly corresponds to TRBD2 (6 bases). The CDR3 length is 14 residues. The V end was cut by 8 bases, the J end by 2 bases, with 15 bases between. Germline assignment: CDR1 LNHDA and CDR2 SQIVND (reference sequence).

This chain joins TRBV30 and TRBJ2-3, with 11 bases matching TRBD1. The germline V gene encodes CDR1 GTSNPN and CDR2 SVGIG (reference sequence). V shed 2 bases, J shed 3 bases, and the junction held 7 bases outside the gene matches. The CDR3 totals 16 residues. CDR3 loop: CAWSLDGTGGTDTQYF. The CDR3 DNA follows: TGTGCCTGGAGTCTCGACGGGACAGGGGGGACAGATACGCAGTATTTT.

The chain uses TRBV11-2 and TRBJ1-3; D is unresolved. This CDR3 spans 17 amino acids. V gave up 1 base and J gave up 0 bases, with 13 bases separating them. Germline CDR1 and CDR2: SGHAT and FQNNGV. As DNA, the CDR3 is TGTGCCAGCAGCTTAGGGCGGGGAGGTCGCTCTGGAAACACCATATATTTT. Translating gives CASSLGRGGRSGNTIYF.

The rearrangement links TRBV19 to TRBJ1-1; 10 bases map to TRBD1. Germline V gene sequence: CDR1 LNHDA, CDR2 SQIVND (reference sequence). V trimming: 5 bases; J trimming: 5 bases; junction bases outside the gene matches: 8. CDR3 size: 15 residues. The CDR3 region has the DNA TGTGCCAGTAGTCATCCGGGACAGGGGAGGACTGAAGCTTTCTTT. This gives the protein CASSHPGQGRTEAFF.

This chain uses TRBV4-1 with TRBJ2-7, with 10 positions matching TRBD1. CDR1 is MGHRA and CDR2 is YSYEKL in the germline V gene. Trimming took 4 bases from V and 5 from J; bases not matched to a gene: 8. The CDR3 is made up of 15 amino acids. CDR3 sequence reads: CASSPLWTGGNEQYF. DNA of the CDR3: TGCGCCAGCAGCCCGCTTTGGACAGGGGGAAACGAGCAGTACTTC.

The chain is built from TRBV18 and TRBJ2-1; 10 positions agree with TRBD1. After removal of 3 bases from V and 4 bases from J, the junction contained 3 bases not matched to a gene. The germline V gene encodes CDR1 KGHSH and CDR2 LQKENI. The CDR3 has 15 residues. CDR3 nucleotides: TGTGCCAGCTCACCGGACAGGGGGGCTTACAATGAGCAGTTCTTC. As protein: CASSPDRGAYNEQFF.

The chain couples TRBV7-9 to TRBJ2-5, with 8 nucleotides matching TRBD2. The CDR3 length is 18 residues. Trimming at V came to 4 bases and at J to 5 bases, leaving 18 bases not matched to a gene. Germline V lookup: CDR1 SEHNR, CDR2 FQNEAQ (reference sequence). The CDR3 region has the DNA TGTGCCAGCAGCTCCCCATGGCGGGGGGCACCCCACGGGGAGACCCAGTACTTC. As protein: CASSSPWRGAPHGETQYF.

The gene calls are TRBV5-4 and TRBJ2-5; 8 positions match TRBD2. This CDR3 contains 14 residues. With 4 bases clipped from V and 4 bases from J, the junction kept 6 bases outside the gene matches. Looked up from germline, CDR1 is SGHNT and CDR2 is YYREEE (reference sequence). CDR3 DNA: TGTGCCAGCAGCCAAGCGGGGGCCCCAGAGACCCAGTACTTC. Its protein is CASSQAGAPETQYF. Drawing the rest from reference TRBV5-4 and TRBJ2-5, the complete variable domain is ETGVTQSPTHLIKTRGQQVTLRCSSQSGHNTVSWYQQALGQGPQFIFQYYREEENGRGNFPPRFSGLQFPNYSSELNVNALELDDSALYLCASSQAGAPETQYFGPGTRLLVL.

A note on this clone: Different DNA sequences within this sample yield the same CDR3. The chain couples TRBV18 to TRBJ2-1, with 9 nucleotides matching TRBD2. In germline, CDR1 is KGHSH, CDR2 LQKENI. V shed 1 base and J 4 bases; nucleotides not matched to a gene: 2. The CDR3 is 15 residues long. Here the CDR3 reads CASSPLAGEYNEQFF. The CDR3 DNA reads TGTGCCAGCTCACCACTAGCGGGAGAGTACAATGAGCAGTTCTTC.

The V and J genes are TRBV11-2 and TRBJ1-3, with D perhaps TRBD1 (6 bases). This CDR3 comprises 15 residues. Per the germline V gene, CDR1 is SGHAT and CDR2 is FQNNGV. Trimming took off 8 bases at V and 0 bases at J, with 14 bases between the two ends. CDR3 nucleotide sequence: TGTGCCAGCCGCCCTCAGGGGAGCTCTGGAAACACCATATATTTT. Protein: CASRPQGSSGNTIYF. The variable domain in full, with the rest retrieved from reference TRBV11-2 and TRBJ1-3, is EAGVAQSPRYKIIEKRQSVAFWCNPISGHATLYWYQQILGQGPKLLIQFQNNGVVDDSQLPKDRFSAERLKGVDSTLKIQPAKLEDSAVYLCASRPQGSSGNTIYFGEGSWLTVV.

This chain links TRBV5-6 with TRBJ2-5, with a weak D call TRBD2 (5 bases). V lost 5 bases to trimming and J lost 5 bases, with 13 bases between them. CDR3 size: 13 residues. The germline CDR1 and CDR2 sequences are SGHDT and YYEEEE. The CDR3: CASRMSGVETQYF. The CDR3 region has the DNA TGTGCCAGCAGAATGTCCGGGGTCGAGACCCAGTACTTC. The variable domain in full, with the rest retrieved from reference TRBV5-6 and TRBJ2-5, is DAGVTQSPTHLIKTRGQQVTLRCSPKSGHDTVSWYQQALGQGPQFIFQYYEEEERQRGNFPDRFSGHQFPNYSSELNVNALLLGDSALYLCASRMSGVETQYFGPGTRLLVL.

A word on this clone: At one end, the junction sequence differs from germline, possibly due to a read error. The rearrangement links TRBV18 to TRBJ2-2, with D maybe TRBD2 (6 bases). The length of the CDR3 is 14 residues. Germline values: CDR1 KGHSH, CDR2 LQKENI. CDR3 nucleotides: TGTGCCAGCTCCGCGGGGACGAACTCCGGGGAGCTGTTTTTT. Translated, it gives CASSAGTNSGELFF.

The gene calls are TRBV5-1 and TRBJ2-1; 11 bases line up with TRBD1. V shed 4 bases, J shed 8 bases, and the junction held 5 bases outside the gene matches. The CDR3 runs 14 residues. The V gene's germline CDR1 is SGHRS and CDR2 YFSETQ. The CDR3 sequence is CASSLRTGGHEQFF. In DNA, the CDR3 is TGCGCCAGCAGCCTACGGACAGGGGGCCATGAGCAGTTCTTC.

The V call is TRBV7-8, the J call TRBJ1-6, with D hard to call. V was cut by 0 bases and J by 10 bases, with 16 bases left in between. Germline CDR1 is SGHVS and CDR2 is FQNEAQ. The CDR3 has 16 amino acids. CDR3 protein: CASSLASAGEGSPLHF. The DNA of the CDR3 is TGTGCCAGCAGCTTAGCCTCAGCGGGAGAAGGCTCACCCCTCCACTTT. The full variable domain, completed using reference TRBV7-8 and TRBJ1-6, is GAGVSQSPRYKVAKRGQDVALRCDPISGHVSLFWYQQALGQGPEFLTYFQNEAQLDKSGLPSDRFFAERPEGSVSTLKIQRTQQEDSAVYLCASSLASAGEGSPLHFGNGTRLTVT.

V is TRBV5-8 and J is TRBJ1-1, with no clear D. Germline V gene data show CDR1 as SGHTS and CDR2 as YDEGEE. This CDR3 has 15 amino acids. Trimming pared 4 bases from V and 3 bases from J, leaving 16 bases between. CDR3 nucleotides: TGTGCCAGCAGCCCGGGAGGTCCACACTACACTGAAGCTTTCTTT. Residues: CASSPGGPHYTEAFF.

The rearrangement uses TRBV2 and TRBJ2-5; the match to TRBD1 covers 7 bases. J lost 5 bases, V lost 9 bases, and 6 bases had no gene match. The CDR3 contains 12 residues. The germline V gene has CDR1 SNHLY and CDR2 FYNNEI. The CDR3 reads CASKRQGETQYF. CDR3 in DNA: TGTGCCAGTAAGCGACAGGGCGAGACCCAGTACTTC. Based on the CDR3 plus reference TRBV2 and TRBJ2-5, the full variable domain is EPEVTQTPSHQVTQMGQEVILRCVPISNHLYFYWYRQILGQKVEFLVSFYNNEISEKSEIFDDQFSVERPDGSNFTLKIRSTKLEDSAMYFCASKRQGETQYFGPGTRLLVL.

The chain couples TRBV7-3 to TRBJ2-1; 9 nucleotides line up with TRBD1. Germline values: CDR1 SGHTA, CDR2 FQGTGA. CDR3 length: 14 residues. The ends lost 5 bases at V and 7 bases at J; junction bases unmatched: 6. The CDR3 DNA reads TGTGCCAGCAGCCCCGGGACAGGGTATAATGAGCAGTTCTTC. Its translation: CASSPGTGYNEQFF.

V usage is TRBV6-7 and J usage is TRBJ1-5; TRBD1 agrees at 10 bases. TRBV6-7 is reported as an ORF; its role is uncertain. With 4 bases clipped from V and 1 base from J, the junction kept 4 bases outside the gene matches. The CDR3 has 16 amino acids. The CDR3 is CASSWGQGLSNQPQHF. Here the CDR3 DNA reads TGTGCCAGCAGTTGGGGACAGGGGCTAAGCAATCAGCCCCAGCATTTT.